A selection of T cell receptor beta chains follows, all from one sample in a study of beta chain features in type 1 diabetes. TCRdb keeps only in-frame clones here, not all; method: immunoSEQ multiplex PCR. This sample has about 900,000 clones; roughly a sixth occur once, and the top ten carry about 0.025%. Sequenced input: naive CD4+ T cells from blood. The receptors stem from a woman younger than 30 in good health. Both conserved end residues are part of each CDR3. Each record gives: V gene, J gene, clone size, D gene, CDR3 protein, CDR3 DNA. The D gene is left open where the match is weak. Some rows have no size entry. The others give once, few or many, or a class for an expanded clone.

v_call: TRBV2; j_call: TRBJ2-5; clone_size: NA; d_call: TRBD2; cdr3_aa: CASSVAGRAKTQYF; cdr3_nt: TGTGCCAGCAGTGTGGCCGGGAGGGCAAAGACCCAGTACTTC
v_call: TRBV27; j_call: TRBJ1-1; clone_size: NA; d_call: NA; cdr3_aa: CASTSRRGSQNTEAFF; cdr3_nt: TGTGCCAGCACCTCTAGGCGGGGCTCTCAAAACACTGAAGCTTTCTTT
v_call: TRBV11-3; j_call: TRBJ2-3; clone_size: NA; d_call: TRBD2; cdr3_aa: CASSQAGRYTQYF; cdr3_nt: TGTGCCAGCAGCCAAGCGGGGAGATATACGCAGTATTTT
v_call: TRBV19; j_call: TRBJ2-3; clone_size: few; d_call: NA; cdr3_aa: CASSPLMGSSTDTQYF; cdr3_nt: TGTGCCAGTAGCCCACTTATGGGGTCGAGCACAGATACGCAGTATTTT
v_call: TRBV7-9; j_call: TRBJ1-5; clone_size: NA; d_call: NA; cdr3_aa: CASSHEGSQPQHF; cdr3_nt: TGTGCCAGCAGCCACGAAGGAAGTCAGCCCCAGCATTTT
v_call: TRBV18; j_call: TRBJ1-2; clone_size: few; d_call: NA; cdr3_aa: CASSPRVKGEGYTF; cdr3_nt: TGTGCCAGCTCACCACGGGTCAAGGGGGAAGGCTACACCTTC
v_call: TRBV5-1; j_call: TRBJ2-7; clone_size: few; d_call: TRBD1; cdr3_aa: CASSLVPGQAYEQYF; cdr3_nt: TGCGCCAGCAGCTTGGTCCCGGGACAGGCCTACGAGCAGTACTTC
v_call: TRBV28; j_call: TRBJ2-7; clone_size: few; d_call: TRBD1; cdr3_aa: CASSFRDRGTYEQYF; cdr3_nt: TGTGCCAGCAGTTTCCGGGACAGGGGTACCTACGAGCAGTACTTC
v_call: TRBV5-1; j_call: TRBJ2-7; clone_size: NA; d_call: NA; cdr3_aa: CASSFDPHYEQYF; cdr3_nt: TGCGCCAGCAGCTTCGATCCCCACTACGAGCAGTACTTC
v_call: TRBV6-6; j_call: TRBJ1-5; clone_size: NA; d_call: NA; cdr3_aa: CASRGVRGVHQGYGHF; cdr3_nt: TGTGCCAGCAGAGGCGTACGAGGGGTACATCAAGGGTATGGGCATTTT
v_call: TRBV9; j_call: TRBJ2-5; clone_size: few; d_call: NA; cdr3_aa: CASSVSNWAGRETQYF; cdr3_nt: TGTGCCAGCAGCGTTTCAAATTGGGCGGGAAGAGAGACCCAGTACTTC
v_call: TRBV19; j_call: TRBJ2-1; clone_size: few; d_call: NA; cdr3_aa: CASSIFLASANEQFF; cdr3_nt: TGTGCCAGTAGTATTTTTCTGGCTAGCGCCAATGAGCAGTTCTTC
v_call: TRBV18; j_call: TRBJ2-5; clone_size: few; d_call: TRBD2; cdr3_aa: CASSLLAGYQETQYF; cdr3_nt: TGTGCCAGCTCATTACTAGCGGGATACCAAGAGACCCAGTACTTC
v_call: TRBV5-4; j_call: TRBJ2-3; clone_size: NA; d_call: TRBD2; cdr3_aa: CASSFTLAGVGTDTQYF; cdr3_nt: TGTGCCAGCAGCTTTACCTTAGCGGGAGTCGGGACAGATACGCAGTATTTT
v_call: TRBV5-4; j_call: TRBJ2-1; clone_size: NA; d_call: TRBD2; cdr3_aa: CASSSIVGLDNEQFF; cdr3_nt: TGTGCCAGCAGCTCCATCGTGGGACTAGACAATGAGCAGTTCTTC
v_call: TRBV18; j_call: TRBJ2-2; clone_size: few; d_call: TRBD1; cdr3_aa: CASSPTGQDTGELFF; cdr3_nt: TGTGCCAGCTCACCAACGGGACAGGACACCGGGGAGCTGTTTTTT
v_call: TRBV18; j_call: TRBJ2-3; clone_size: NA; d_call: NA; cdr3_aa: CASSSGSTDTQYF; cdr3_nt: TGTGCCAGCTCATCTGGGTCCACAGATACGCAGTATTTT
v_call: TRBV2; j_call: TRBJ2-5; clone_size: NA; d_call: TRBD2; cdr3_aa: CASIRLAEETQYF; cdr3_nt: TGTGCCAGCATTAGGCTAGCGGAAGAGACCCAGTACTTC
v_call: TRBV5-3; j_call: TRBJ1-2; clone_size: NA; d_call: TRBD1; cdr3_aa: CASSQGQGRGDGYTF; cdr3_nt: TGTGCCAGCAGCCAAGGACAGGGGCGCGGAGATGGCTACACCTTC
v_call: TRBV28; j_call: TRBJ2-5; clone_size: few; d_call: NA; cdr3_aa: CASSPDGHRISTQYF; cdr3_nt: TGTGCCAGCAGTCCGGACGGACATAGAATATCGACCCAGTACTTC
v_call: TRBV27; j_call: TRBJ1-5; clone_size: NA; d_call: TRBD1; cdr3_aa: CASSLGGTGSYSNQPQHF; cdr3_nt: TGTGCCAGCAGTCTCGGAGGGACAGGGTCCTATAGCAATCAGCCCCAGCATTTT
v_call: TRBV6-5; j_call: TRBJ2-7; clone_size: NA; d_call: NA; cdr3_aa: CASSAGSMVSYEQYF; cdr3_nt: TGTGCCAGCAGTGCCGGGAGTATGGTTTCCTACGAGCAGTACTTC
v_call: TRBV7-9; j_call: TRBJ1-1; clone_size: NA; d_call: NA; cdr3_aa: CASSLNEGLWGVPTEAFF; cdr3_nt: TGTGCCAGCAGCTTAAATGAAGGTCTCTGGGGGGTCCCCACTGAAGCTTTCTTT
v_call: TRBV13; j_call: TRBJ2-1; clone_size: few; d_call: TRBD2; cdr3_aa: CASSQRTSFRVDEQFF; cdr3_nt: TGTGCCAGCAGCCAGCGGACTAGCTTCAGAGTTGATGAGCAGTTCTTC
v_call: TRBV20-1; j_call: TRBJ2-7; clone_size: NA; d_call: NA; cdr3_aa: CSATTRYEQYF; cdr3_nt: TGCAGTGCTACGACGCGATACGAGCAGTACTTC
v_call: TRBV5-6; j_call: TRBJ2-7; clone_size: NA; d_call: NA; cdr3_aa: CASRKAGGAYEQYF; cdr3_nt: TGTGCCAGTAGGAAGGCTGGCGGGGCCTACGAGCAGTACTTC
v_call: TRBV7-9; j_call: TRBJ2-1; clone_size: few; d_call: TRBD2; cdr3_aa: CASSVTGTSISREQFF; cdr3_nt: TGTGCCAGCAGCGTCACCGGGACTAGCATCTCGCGCGAGCAGTTCTTC
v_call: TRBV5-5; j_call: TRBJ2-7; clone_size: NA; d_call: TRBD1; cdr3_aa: CASSGGTGRDGPVQYF; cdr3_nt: TGTGCCAGCAGCGGGGGGACAGGCCGGGACGGGCCCGTGCAGTACTTC
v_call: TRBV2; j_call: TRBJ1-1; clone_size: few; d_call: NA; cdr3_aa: CASSESGYEAFF; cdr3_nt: TGTGCCAGCAGTGAGTCTGGGTACGAAGCTTTCTTT
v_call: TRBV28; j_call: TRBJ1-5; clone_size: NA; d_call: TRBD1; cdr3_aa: CASRARKYRGRSNQPQHF; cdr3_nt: TGTGCCAGCAGGGCGAGAAAGTACAGGGGACGCAGCAATCAGCCCCAGCATTTT
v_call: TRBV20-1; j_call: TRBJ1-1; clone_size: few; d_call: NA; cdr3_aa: CSAGRETEAFF; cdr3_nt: TGCAGTGCTGGACGAGAAACTGAAGCTTTCTTT
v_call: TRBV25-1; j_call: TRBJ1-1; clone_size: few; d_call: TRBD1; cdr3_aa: CASKGQGWTEAFF; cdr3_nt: TGTGCCAGCAAAGGACAGGGCTGGACTGAAGCTTTCTTT
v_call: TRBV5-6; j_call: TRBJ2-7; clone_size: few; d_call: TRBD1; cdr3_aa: CASSWGQESGEQYF; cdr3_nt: TGTGCCAGCAGCTGGGGACAGGAATCGGGCGAGCAGTACTTC
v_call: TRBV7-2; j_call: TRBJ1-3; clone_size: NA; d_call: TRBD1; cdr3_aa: CASSLRAAGQVSVGNTIYF; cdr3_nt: TGTGCCAGCAGCTTAAGGGCGGCTGGACAGGTTTCGGTGGGAAACACCATATATTTT
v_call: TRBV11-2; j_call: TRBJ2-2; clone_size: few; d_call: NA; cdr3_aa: CASSLLRVAGSTGELFF; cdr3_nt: TGTGCCAGCAGCTTACTTAGGGTGGCGGGGAGCACCGGGGAGCTGTTTTTT
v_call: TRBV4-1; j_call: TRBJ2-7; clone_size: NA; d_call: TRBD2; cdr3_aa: CASSQAGLTYEQYF; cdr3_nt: TGCGCCAGCAGCCAAGCGGGACTAACTTACGAGCAGTACTTC
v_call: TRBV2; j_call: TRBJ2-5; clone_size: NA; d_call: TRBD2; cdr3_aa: CASSTLAGLQETQYF; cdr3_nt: TGTGCCAGCAGTACACTAGCGGGTTTACAAGAGACCCAGTACTTC
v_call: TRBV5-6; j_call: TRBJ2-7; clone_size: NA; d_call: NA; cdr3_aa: CASTKWPYEQYF; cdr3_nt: TGTGCCAGCACCAAGTGGCCCTACGAGCAGTACTTC
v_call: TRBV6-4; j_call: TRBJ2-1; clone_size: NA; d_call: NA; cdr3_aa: CASSDPQNNEQFF; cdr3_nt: TGTGCCAGCAGTGACCCCCAAAACAATGAGCAGTTCTTC
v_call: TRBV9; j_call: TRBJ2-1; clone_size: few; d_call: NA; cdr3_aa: CASSVEAGESRQFF; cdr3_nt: TGTGCCAGCAGCGTAGAGGCAGGGGAGAGTCGGCAGTTCTTC
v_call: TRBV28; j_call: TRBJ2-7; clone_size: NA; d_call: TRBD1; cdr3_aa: CASSLFGQGPYEQYF; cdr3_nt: TGTGCCAGCAGTTTGTTCGGACAGGGCCCCTACGAGCAGTACTTC
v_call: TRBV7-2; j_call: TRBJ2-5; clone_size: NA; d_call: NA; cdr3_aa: CASSLQGTTVKTQYF; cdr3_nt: TGTGCCAGCAGCTTACAGGGTACGACGGTGAAGACCCAGTACTTC
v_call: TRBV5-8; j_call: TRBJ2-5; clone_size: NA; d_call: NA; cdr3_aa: CASSRLPKETQYF; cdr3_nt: TGTGCCAGCAGCCGGCTCCCCAAAGAGACCCAGTACTTC
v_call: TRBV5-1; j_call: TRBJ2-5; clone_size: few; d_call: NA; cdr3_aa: CASSFQTVRETQYF; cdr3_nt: TGCGCCAGCAGCTTCCAGACCGTCCGAGAGACCCAGTACTTC
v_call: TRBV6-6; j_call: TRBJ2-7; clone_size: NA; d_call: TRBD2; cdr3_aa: CASREIAGSSYEQYF; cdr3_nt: TGTGCCAGCAGGGAAATAGCGGGAAGCTCCTACGAGCAGTACTTC
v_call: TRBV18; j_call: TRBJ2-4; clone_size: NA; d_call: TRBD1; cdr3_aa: CASSPIPGQAGAKNIQYF; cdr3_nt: TGTGCCAGCTCACCAATCCCCGGACAGGCCGGGGCCAAAAACATTCAGTACTTC
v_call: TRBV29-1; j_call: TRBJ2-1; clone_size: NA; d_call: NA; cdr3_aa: CSVTNGGSYNEQFF; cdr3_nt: TGCAGCGTTACGAACGGGGGTTCCTACAATGAGCAGTTCTTC
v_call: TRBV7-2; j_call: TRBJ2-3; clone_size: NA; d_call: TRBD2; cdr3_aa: CASLARGADTQYF; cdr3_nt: TGTGCCAGCCTAGCGCGGGGGGCGGATACGCAGTATTTT
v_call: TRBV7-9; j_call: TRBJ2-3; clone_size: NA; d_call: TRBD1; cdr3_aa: CASSLYRGPWPDTQYF; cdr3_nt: TGTGCCAGCAGCTTATACAGGGGGCCCTGGCCAGATACGCAGTATTTT
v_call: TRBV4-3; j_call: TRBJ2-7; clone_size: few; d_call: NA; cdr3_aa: CASSQGTTGKTPYEQYF; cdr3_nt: TGCGCCAGCAGCCAAGGGACAACGGGAAAAACCCCCTACGAGCAGTACTTC
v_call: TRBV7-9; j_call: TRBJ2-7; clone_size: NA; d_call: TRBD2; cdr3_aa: CASSLAATSGREEQYF; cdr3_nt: TGTGCCAGCAGCTTAGCGGCTACTAGCGGGAGGGAAGAGCAGTACTTC
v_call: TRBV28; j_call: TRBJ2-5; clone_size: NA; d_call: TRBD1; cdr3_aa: CASSTRDRKKETQYF; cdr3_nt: TGTGCCAGCAGTACCCGGGACAGGAAAAAAGAGACCCAGTACTTC